These 11 T cell receptor beta chains originate from one sample sequenced in a study of response to subunit inactivated influenza vaccine. TCRdb recomputed calls from the RT-PCR reads with MiXCR, one row per CDR3 protein. This table has roughly 670,000 distinct CDR3 sequences, 14% appearing once. Material: PBMCs from blood, obtained 14 to 15 days before vaccination. Receptors originate from a middle-aged man who received an inactivated influenza vaccine.

This clonotype turned up a few times. The V and J genes are TRBV4-2 and TRBJ2-1; D is possibly TRBD1 (5 bases). Per the germline V gene, CDR1 is LGHNA and CDR2 is YNFKEQ. The CDR3 consists of 15 residues. Trimming took 4 bases from V and 7 from J, leaving 17 bases between them. The CDR3 DNA sequence: TGTGCCAGCAGCCTCGGGTCCCAGGGTAGGAATGAGCAGTTCTTC. Translation gives CASSLGSQGRNEQFF.

This clonotype appeared a few times. The V and J genes are TRBV19 and TRBJ1-5, with 7 nucleotides matching TRBD1. V lost 6 bases and J lost 7; bases outside the gene matches: 12. Germline values: CDR1 LNHDA, CDR2 SQIVND (reference sequence). CDR3 length equals 15 residues. The CDR3 region is CASRGPGQLVQPQHF. DNA for the CDR3: TGTGCCAGTAGAGGACCGGGACAGCTTGTCCAGCCCCAGCATTTT.

This clonotype was observed a handful of times. The chain combines TRBV19 with TRBJ2-7; 8 bases match TRBD1. Germline CDR1 reads LNHDA; CDR2 reads SQIVND (reference sequence). The V and J ends lost 4 bases and 6 bases, in that order; junction bases with no gene match: 5. CDR3 size: 13 residues. The CDR3 DNA reads as TGTGCCAGTAGTACACCGGGACAGGTCGAGCAGTACTTC. Translation gives CASSTPGQVEQYF.

The chain uses TRBV20-1 and TRBJ1-2, with D tentatively TRBD1 (5 bases). The V gene lost 6 bases and the J gene lost 1 base, with 12 bases spanning the gap. Germline V gene data show CDR1 as DFQATT and CDR2 as SNEGSKA (reference sequence). The CDR3 extends over 13 amino acids. The CDR3 DNA sequence: TGCAGTGCCGAAAGCGGGGGTAACTATGGCTACACCTTC. Protein sequence: CSAESGGNYGYTF.

This clonotype showed up just a few times. The chain couples TRBV20-1 to TRBJ2-5; either TRBD1 or TRBD2 may fit D (6 bases each). The germline V gene encodes CDR1 DFQATT and CDR2 SNEGSKA (reference sequence). The CDR3 consists of 16 residues. Trimming left V 5 bases short and J 2 bases short, with 21 bases between. Here the CDR3 DNA reads TGCAGTGCTCCCCCCCTAGGAGGGACAAGGCAAGAGACCCAGTACTTC. Its protein product is CSAPPLGGTRQETQYF.

V is TRBV20-1 and J is TRBJ2-7; TRBD1 is a possible D gene (6 bases). CDR1 DFQATT and CDR2 SNEGSKA come from the germline V gene (reference sequence). This CDR3 region has 12 residues. V was trimmed by 5 bases and J by 7 bases, leaving 15 bases between them. The CDR3, as DNA: TGCAGTGCTGGCCCAGGGGATTGGGAGCAGTACTTC. This sequence encodes CSAGPGDWEQYF.

This chain connects TRBV7-9 to TRBJ2-5; D call uncertain. The CDR3 length is 13 residues. Trimming removed 5 bases at V and 3 bases at J, with 10 bases between. CDR1 and CDR2 (germline): SEHNR, FQNEAQ (reference sequence). The DNA for the CDR3 is TGTGCCAGCAGCCCTATAAACGAAGAGACCCAGTACTTC. Translation: CASSPINEETQYF.

The chain recombines TRBV10-3 with TRBJ2-5; D not certain. The germline V and J ends were trimmed by 4 bases and 1 base, with 7 bases remaining between them. The germline CDR1 and CDR2 sequences are ENHRY and SYGVKD. This CDR3 is built from 13 residues. The CDR3 loop is CAISVHTQETQYF. The DNA for the CDR3 is TGTGCCATCAGTGTTCACACCCAAGAGACCCAGTACTTC.

V usage is TRBV7-6 and J usage is TRBJ2-7, with TRBD2 as a possible D gene (5 bases). The CDR3 extends over 14 amino acids. V shed 1 base and J shed 7 bases, with 14 bases lying between them. Per the germline V gene, CDR1 is SGHVS and CDR2 is FNYEAQ. CDR3 loop: CASSLDPLTGEQYF. For the CDR3, the DNA is TGTGCCAGCAGCTTAGATCCCTTGACGGGAGAGCAGTACTTC.

This clonotype has ten or more counts. The chain uses TRBV4-3 and TRBJ2-5, with a tentative D call TRBD2 (6 bases). Looked up from germline, CDR1 is LGHNA and CDR2 is YSLEER. The CDR3 is made up of 15 amino acids. Trimming removed 0 bases from V and 10 bases from J, with 18 bases in between. The CDR3 reads CASSQDWGDGVVQYF. The CDR3 DNA sequence: TGCGCCAGCAGCCAAGATTGGGGGGACGGGGTTGTCCAGTACTTC.

This clonotype has at least ten counts. The V and J genes are TRBV29-1 and TRBJ2-1; 7 bases match TRBD2. Germline trimming cut 7 bases from V and 13 bases from J; bases unmatched to any gene: 10. Germline V gives CDR1 SQVTM, CDR2 ANQGSEA. The CDR3 covers 11 residues. In DNA form, the CDR3 reads TGCAGCGCCAAAGCGGGGATGGGACAGTTCTTC. It codes for CSAKAGMGQFF.